Listed here is a single TCR beta chain. The data stem from a study of cytomegalovirus exposure and HLA in healthy donors. After removal of 4 bases from V and 6 bases from J, the junction contained 11 bases not matched to a gene. CDR1 MGHDK and CDR2 SYGVNS come from the germline V gene. The CDR3 totals 16 residues. Researchers ran the PCR with 60 Vbeta and 13 Jbeta primers. The assay was immunoSEQ multiplex PCR, and TCRdb's table has in-frame clones only and misses some. The table lists fewer than 200,000 clones, 80% to 90% of them singletons. The gene calls are TRBV25-1 and TRBJ2-1, with 8 bases identical to TRBD2. The sequencing sample was made of PBMCs. The source of this sequence is a woman aged 18-30 years in good health and CMV-seronegative. CDR3 sequence (DNA): TGTGCCAGCAGTGCGACTGGTCGGGAGGGGGGCAATGAGCAGTTCTTC. Translating gives CASSATGREGGNEQFF.